This entry features one TCR beta chain sequence. Described time point: peripheral blood 6 weeks after treatment start. Each patient contributed between 1 and 8 total time points of blood mononuclear cells, pretreatment and during treatment. The data are from a study of PD-L1 blockade in urothelial cancer. Study context: Patients took up atezolizumab in the mid-2010s at 1,200 mg intravenously every 3 weeks. Blood was tested 3 weeks (second dose) and 6 weeks into treatment. Male sex and bladder-origin urothelial cancer characterized about 85% of the 29 patients.

Sequencing was performed with immunoSEQ multiplex PCR; in TCRdb, only in-frame clones are kept and a portion is missing. Among 120,000 or so clones listed, about 82% were seen once. The source of this sequence is a man aged 50 to 59 with urothelial cancer. The specimen comprised PBMCs, sampled around atezolizumab (anti-PD-L1) treatment.

CDR3 protein: CASSGGNSPLHF. CDR3 in DNA: TGTGCCAGCAGCGGAGGAAATTCACCCCTCCACTTT. The chain couples TRBV7-9 to TRBJ1-6; D call uncertain. This CDR3 has 12 amino acids. Trimming removed 5 bases at V and 7 bases at J, with 6 bases between. The germline V gene has CDR1 SEHNR and CDR2 FQNEAQ (reference sequence).